Given below is one T cell receptor (beta chain) in context. Its antigen is still unknown. These data belong to a study of T cell clonotyping in hematopoietic cell transplantation. Study outcomes and limitations: Higher Inverse Simpson Index values in graft donor and pretransplant recipient predicted broader posttransplant TCR diversity. After transplant, recipient diversity fell while pathologically expanded clonotypes grew through day 180. At the given depth, recipient repertoires were over 95% de novo clonotypes.

Time point reported: recipient sample about 28 days before transplant, after cytoreduction. Recipient blood drawn about 28 days pretransplant and days 30, 100, 180 after. Sequencing used immunoSEQ multiplex PCR; TCRdb keeps in-frame clones, though not all of them. This sample has over 25,000 clones; 60% to 85% occur once, and the top ten carry approximately 6.6%. Looked up from germline, CDR1 is LNHDA and CDR2 is SQIVND (reference sequence). J lost 8 bases, V lost 2 bases, and 0 bases had no gene match. This CDR3 comprises 13 residues. V is TRBV19 and J is TRBJ1-6, with 7 bases matching TRBD1. The TCR comes from a woman between 25 and 40 years old with chronic myeloid leukemia. Some clones in this sample may be carry-over from other donors' samples. The specimen comprised peripheral blood mononuclear cells, sampled before stem cell transplant. For the CDR3, the DNA is TGTGCCAGTAGTATACAGGGGGATTCACCCCTCCACTTT. Protein product: CASSIQGDSPLHF.